The 3 T cell receptor beta chains listed next were all sequenced from one sample in a study of T cells after yellow fever vaccination. TCRdb used MiXCR to reprocess the 5' RACE reads, holding one entry per CDR3 protein. The sample yields 300,000 to 400,000 distinct CDR3 sequences, around 12% seen once. The specimen comprised CD4+ T cells sorted from PBMCs, sampled 15 days after the yellow fever booster vaccination. The receptors come from a man between 18 and 29 years old who received the YFV17D yellow fever vaccine.

There are a few counts of this clonotype. V and J are TRBV2 and TRBJ1-1; possibly TRBD1 for D (6 bases). V was clipped by 6 bases and J by 3 bases, with 14 bases between them. This CDR3 has 14 amino acids. From germline, CDR1 is SNHLY and CDR2 FYNNEI. CDR3 in amino acids: CASRSRGGDTEAFF. CDR3 DNA: TGTGCCAGCAGATCCAGGGGTGGGGACACTGAAGCTTTCTTT.

The table lists this clonotype with a few counts. V and J are TRBV20-1 and TRBJ1-1; D is unresolved. The CDR3 spans 13 residues. V was shortened by 2 bases and J by 6 bases, with 13 bases between the two germline ends. Germline V gives CDR1 DFQATT, CDR2 SNEGSKA (reference sequence). CDR3 sequence reads: CSARNRMRAEAFF. Here the CDR3 DNA reads TGCAGTGCTAGAAACCGGATGAGAGCTGAAGCTTTCTTT.

This clonotype appeared a few times. The genes are TRBV7-9 and TRBJ1-5, with D maybe TRBD1 (6 bases). The CDR3 is 14 residues long. V lost 5 bases and J 7 bases, leaving 15 bases between the germline ends. Germline V lookup: CDR1 SEHNR, CDR2 FQNEAQ (reference sequence). The CDR3 sequence is CASSHTAGEQPQHF. DNA for the CDR3: TGTGCCAGCAGCCATACAGCAGGGGAACAGCCCCAGCATTTT.